Shown below are 24 T cell receptor beta chains from a single sample sequenced in a study of T cell responses to AZD1222 COVID-19 vaccine. TCRdb keeps only in-frame clones here, not all; method: immunoSEQ multiplex PCR. The sample holds around 150,000 clones, 94% seen once. Source: peripheral blood, taken on day 0 of AZD1222 vaccination. These receptors were taken from an adult in good health.

V usage is TRBV7-9 and J usage is TRBJ1-2; no firm D call. The CDR3 is made up of 15 amino acids. Germline values: CDR1 SEHNR, CDR2 FQNEAQ (reference sequence). Trimming removed 1 base from V and 1 base from J, with 10 bases in between. The CDR3 DNA is TGTGCCAGCAGCTTAGGTCAAATCCATAACTATGGCTACACCTTC. Protein: CASSLGQIHNYGYTF.

The sample holds a few counts of this clone. The chain combines TRBV10-3 with TRBJ2-3; maybe TRBD1 (6 bases). There are 14 residues in the CDR3. The germline gives CDR1 ENHRY, CDR2 SYGVKD. Trimming shortened V by 5 bases and J by 2 bases, and 11 bases separated the two germline ends. The CDR3 nucleotides are TGTGCCATCAGTCTAGACAGGAACACAGATACGCAGTATTTT. Translation gives CAISLDRNTDTQYF.

This chain links TRBV27 with TRBJ1-4, with D unresolved. CDR1 and CDR2 (germline): MNHEY, SMNVEV (reference sequence). V dropped 5 bases and J dropped 4 bases, with 14 bases sitting between them. There are 15 residues in the CDR3. DNA of the CDR3: TGTGCCAGCAGTCCATGGACGGAGATTAATGAAAAACTGTTTTTT. It yields the protein CASSPWTEINEKLFF.

The count of this clone is one. This chain joins TRBV7-2 and TRBJ1-2; TRBD1 matches 11 bases. Trimming took 3 bases from V and 8 from J; bases not matched to a gene: 5. The CDR3 loop spans 14 amino acids. Germline CDR1 and CDR2: SGHTA and FQGNSA. The DNA for the CDR3 is TGTGCCAGCAGCTTTGGACAGGGGGCGCGAGGCTACACCTTC. Amino acids: CASSFGQGARGYTF.

J is TRBJ1-1 and V is TRBV29-1; possibly TRBD1 for D (5 bases). The CDR3 sequence is 11 residues long. The V gene's germline CDR1 is SQVTM and CDR2 ANQGSEA. CDR3: CAGRMNTEAFF. The CDR3 DNA reads TGCGCGGGGCGGATGAACACTGAAGCTTTCTTT.

V gene TRBV4-1 combines with J gene TRBJ1-2, with TRBD1 as a possible D gene (5 bases). V shed 1 base and J shed 8 bases, with 11 bases lying between them. Germline V gene lookup returns CDR1 MGHRA and CDR2 YSYEKL. This CDR3 has 13 amino acids. CDR3 residues: CASSQGTLVGYTF. The CDR3 DNA is TGCGCCAGCAGCCAAGGGACACTTGTCGGCTACACCTTC.

The chain has TRBV10-2 and TRBJ2-5; no clear D gene. This CDR3 has 12 amino acids. Trimming pared 8 bases from V and 7 bases from J, leaving 14 bases between. Germline V gene sequence: CDR1 WSHSY, CDR2 SAAADI. CDR3 in DNA: TGCGCCAGCGGGCTATCAGAGCCGACCCAGTACTTC. It encodes CASGLSEPTQYF.

On this clone: The sample has other DNA sequences that encode this CDR3 too. The chain's CDR3 is CASSGVPNEKLFF. In nucleotides, the CDR3 is TGTGCCAGCAGTGGGGTTCCTAATGAAAAACTGTTTTTT. The chain combines TRBV2 with TRBJ1-4; D remains unclear. CDR1 is SNHLY, CDR2 FYNNEI, per germline. The CDR3 contains 13 residues. Trimming cost V 4 bases and J 3 bases, with 6 bases left between them.

The chain employs TRBV18 and TRBJ1-1; 9 bases line up with TRBD1. The CDR3 length is 14 residues. Germline values: CDR1 KGHSH, CDR2 LQKENI. The ends lost 3 bases at V and 4 bases at J; junction bases unmatched: 3. CDR3 nucleotide sequence: TGTGCCAGCTCACCCACAGGGGGCGGCACTGAAGCTTTCTTT. It translates to CASSPTGGGTEAFF. The full variable domain, completed using reference TRBV18 and TRBJ1-1, is NAGVMQNPRHLVRRRGQEARLRCSPMKGHSHVYWYRQLPEEGLKFMVYLQKENIIDESGMPKERFSAEFPKEGPSILRIQQVVRGDSAAYFCASSPTGGGTEAFFGQGTRLTVV.

The rearrangement uses TRBV24-1 and TRBJ2-2, with D perhaps being TRBD1 or TRBD2 (5 bases each). This CDR3 comprises 15 residues. V was trimmed by 0 bases and J by 4 bases, leaving 8 bases between them. Germline loops: CDR1 KGHDR, CDR2 SFDVKD. Written as DNA, the CDR3 is TGTGCCACCAGTGATTTGGGGGGTCCCACCGGGGAGCTGTTTTTT. Residues: CATSDLGGPTGELFF.

The genes are TRBV7-9 and TRBJ1-5; TRBD1 might be the D (6 bases). V lost 1 base and J 7 bases, leaving 20 bases between the germline ends. CDR3 length: 17 residues. Germline CDR1 SEHNR, CDR2 FQNEAQ (reference sequence). CDR3 nucleotide sequence: TGTGCCAGCAGCTTAGAGGTGGAGAGCAGGGGCAGCCAGCCCCAGCATTTT. This gives the protein CASSLEVESRGSQPQHF.

V and J are TRBV7-3 and TRBJ2-1, with a tentative D call TRBD2 (5 bases). Germline CDR1 and CDR2: SGHTA and FQGTGA. The CDR3 is 14 amino acids. The ends were cut back, 6 bases at V and 4 bases at J, with 13 bases in the middle. Here the CDR3 DNA reads TGTGCCAGCAGTGGGAGTCCCTTATACAATGAGCAGTTCTTC. It translates to CASSGSPLYNEQFF.

The rearrangement uses TRBV18 and TRBJ1-4; D is unclear. V was shortened by 3 bases and J by 4 bases, with 9 bases between the two germline ends. The CDR3 consists of 14 residues. Germline V gene data show CDR1 as KGHSH and CDR2 as LQKENI. DNA for the CDR3: TGTGCCAGCTCACCTACCGGGGTTAATGAAAAACTGTTTTTT. Translation gives CASSPTGVNEKLFF.

V usage is TRBV9 and J usage is TRBJ2-2; D may correspond to TRBD1 or TRBD2 (6 bases each). Germline V gene sequence: CDR1 SGDLS, CDR2 YYNGEE. V shed 7 bases and J shed 1 base, with 14 bases lying between them. This CDR3 region has 15 residues. The CDR3 loop reads CASGWGAGNTGELFF. In nucleotides, the CDR3 is TGTGCCAGCGGTTGGGGGGCCGGGAACACCGGGGAGCTGTTTTTT.

The chain has TRBV30 and TRBJ1-3, with D hard to call. CDR1 and CDR2 from the germline V gene are GTSNPN and SVGIG (reference sequence). This CDR3 spans 13 amino acids. Trimming stripped 2 bases from V and 0 bases from J, with 5 bases between. The CDR3 loop is CAWSITSGNTIYF. Written as DNA, the CDR3 is TGTGCCTGGAGTATAACCTCTGGAAACACCATATATTTT.

This rearrangement joins TRBV19 to TRBJ1-5, with a possible D match to TRBD1 (5 bases). The CDR3 is made up of 15 amino acids. Germline V lookup: CDR1 LNHDA, CDR2 SQIVND (reference sequence). The germline V and J ends were trimmed by 3 bases and 4 bases, with 13 bases remaining between them. The CDR3: CASSIQGVSNQPQHF. DNA for the CDR3: TGTGCCAGTAGTATTCAGGGTGTCAGTAATCAGCCCCAGCATTTT.

This chain connects TRBV12-3 or TRBV12-4 to TRBJ1-3; D not resolved. This CDR3 is built from 11 residues. The germline V and J ends were trimmed by 3 bases and 6 bases, with 3 bases remaining between them. DNA of the CDR3: TGTGCCAGCAGTTTGGTAAACACCATATATTTT. It codes for CASSLVNTIYF.

The rearrangement links TRBV19 to TRBJ1-6; no definite D call. V lost 4 bases, J lost 6 bases, and 7 bases lay in between. The germline CDR1 and CDR2 sequences are LNHDA and SQIVND (reference sequence). The CDR3 runs to 13 residues. The CDR3 sequence: CASSNGVNSPLHF. The CDR3 DNA is TGTGCCAGTAGTAATGGAGTTAATTCACCCCTCCACTTT.

The V gene is TRBV5-6, the J gene TRBJ2-5; TRBD2 aligns across 8 bases. CDR1 is SGHDT, CDR2 YYEEEE, per germline. V lost 9 bases and J lost 9; bases outside the gene matches: 10. CDR3 length: 12 residues. CDR3 bases: TGTGCCACCGGGGGGGGCAGTACACCCCAGTACTTC. Its protein is CATGGGSTPQYF.

The chain employs TRBV4-1 and TRBJ1-1; 8 nucleotides agree with TRBD1. With 3 bases clipped from V and 10 bases from J, the junction kept 10 bases outside the gene matches. Germline values: CDR1 MGHRA, CDR2 YSYEKL. The CDR3 length is 14 residues. CDR3 sequence (DNA): TGCGCCAGCAGCCAGGTGCAGGGGGCGCGGGGAGCTTTCTTT. This gives the protein CASSQVQGARGAFF.

The chain carries TRBV28 and TRBJ1-6; 7 bases map to TRBD1. This CDR3 spans 15 amino acids. The J segment lost 6 bases and the V segment lost 2 bases, leaving 4 bases of the junction unmatched. The germline V gene has CDR1 MDHEN and CDR2 SYDVKM. CDR3 residues: CASSLGTAINSPLHF. In DNA, the CDR3 is TGTGCCAGCAGTTTAGGGACAGCAATTAATTCACCCCTCCACTTT.

In DNA, the CDR3 is TGTGCCACCAGCAGAGCGGCAAGACCGAACTATGGCTACACCTTC. Translation: CATSRAARPNYGYTF. V and J are TRBV15 and TRBJ1-2; D is unclear. The CDR3 is 15 residues long. The V gene lost 1 base and the J gene lost 2 bases, with 11 bases spanning the gap. Germline CDR1 reads LNHNV; CDR2 reads YYDKDF (reference sequence).

V and J are TRBV4-1 and TRBJ2-7; the match to TRBD1 covers 8 bases. The junction had 4 bases not matched to a gene; V was cut back by 1 base and J by 5 bases. This CDR3 is built from 14 residues. CDR1 is MGHRA and CDR2 is YSYEKL in the germline V gene. DNA for the CDR3: TGCGCCAGCAGCCAAGGCCCAGGGGGCCACGAGCAGTACGTC. It codes for CASSQGPGGHEQYV.

The chain uses TRBV30 and TRBJ1-6; D unclear. The germline V and J ends were trimmed by 1 base and 5 bases, with 9 bases remaining between them. The CDR3 consists of 14 residues. Germline CDR1 is GTSNPN and CDR2 is SVGIG (reference sequence). The CDR3 nucleotides read TGTGCCTGGAGTGCCGGGTATAATAATTCACCCCTCCACTTT. Its translation is CAWSAGYNNSPLHF.